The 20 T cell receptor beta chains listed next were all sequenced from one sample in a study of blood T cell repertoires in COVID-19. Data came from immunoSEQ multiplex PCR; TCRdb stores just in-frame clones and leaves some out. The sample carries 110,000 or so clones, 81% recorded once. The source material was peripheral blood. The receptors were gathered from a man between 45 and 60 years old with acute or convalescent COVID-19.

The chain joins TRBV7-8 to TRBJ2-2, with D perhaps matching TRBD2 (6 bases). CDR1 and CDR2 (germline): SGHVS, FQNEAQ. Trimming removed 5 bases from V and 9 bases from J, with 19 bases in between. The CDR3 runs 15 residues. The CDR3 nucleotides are TGTGCCAGCAGCCCCCTGGGGGGTGAAAGCCGGGAGCTGTTTTTT. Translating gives CASSPLGGESRELFF. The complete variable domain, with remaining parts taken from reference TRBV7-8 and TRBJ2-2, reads GAGVSQSPRYKVAKRGQDVALRCDPISGHVSLFWYQQALGQGPEFLTYFQNEAQLDKSGLPSDRFFAERPEGSVSTLKIQRTQQEDSAVYLCASSPLGGESRELFFGEGSRLTVL.

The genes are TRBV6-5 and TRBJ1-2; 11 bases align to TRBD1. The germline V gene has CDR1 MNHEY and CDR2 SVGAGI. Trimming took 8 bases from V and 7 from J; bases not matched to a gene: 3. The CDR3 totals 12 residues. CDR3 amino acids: CASSGQGVGYTF. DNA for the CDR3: TGTGCCAGCTCGGGACAGGGGGTTGGCTACACCTTC.

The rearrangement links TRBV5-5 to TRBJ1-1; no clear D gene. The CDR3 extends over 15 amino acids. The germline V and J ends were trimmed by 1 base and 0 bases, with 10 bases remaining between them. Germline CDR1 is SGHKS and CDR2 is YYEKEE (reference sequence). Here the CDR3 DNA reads TGTGCCAGCAGCTTGCGACTGGTTATGAACACTGAAGCTTTCTTT. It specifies CASSLRLVMNTEAFF.

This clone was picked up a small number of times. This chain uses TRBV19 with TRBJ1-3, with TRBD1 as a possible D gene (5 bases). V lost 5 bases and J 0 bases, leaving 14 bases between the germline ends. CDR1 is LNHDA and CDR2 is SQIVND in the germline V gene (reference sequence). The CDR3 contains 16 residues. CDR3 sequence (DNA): TGTGCCAGTAGTCCCCGACAGTTCATCTCTGGAAACACCATATATTTT. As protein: CASSPRQFISGNTIYF. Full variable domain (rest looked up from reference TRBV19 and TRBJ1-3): DGGITQSPKYLFRKEGQNVTLSCEQNLNHDAMYWYRQDPGQGLRLIYYSQIVNDFQKGDIAEGYSVSREKKESFPLTVTSAQKNPTAFYLCASSPRQFISGNTIYFGEGSWLTVV.

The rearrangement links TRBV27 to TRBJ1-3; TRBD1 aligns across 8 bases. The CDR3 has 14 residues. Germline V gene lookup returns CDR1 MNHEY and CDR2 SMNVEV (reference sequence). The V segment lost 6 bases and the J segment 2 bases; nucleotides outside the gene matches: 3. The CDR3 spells CASRQTGAGNTIYF. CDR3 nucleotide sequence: TGTGCCAGCAGACAGACAGGGGCTGGAAACACCATATATTTT.

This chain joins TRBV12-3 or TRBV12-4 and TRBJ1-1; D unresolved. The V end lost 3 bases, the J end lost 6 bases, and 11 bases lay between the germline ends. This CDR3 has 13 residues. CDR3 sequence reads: CASSFRRESEAFF. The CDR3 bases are TGTGCCAGCAGTTTCCGACGGGAATCTGAAGCTTTCTTT.

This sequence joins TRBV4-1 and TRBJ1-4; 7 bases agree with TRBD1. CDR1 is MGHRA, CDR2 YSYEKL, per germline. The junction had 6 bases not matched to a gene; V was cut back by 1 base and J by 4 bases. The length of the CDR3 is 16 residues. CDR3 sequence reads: CASSQAKDRFNEKLFF. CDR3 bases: TGCGCCAGCAGCCAAGCTAAGGACAGGTTTAATGAAAAACTGTTTTTT.

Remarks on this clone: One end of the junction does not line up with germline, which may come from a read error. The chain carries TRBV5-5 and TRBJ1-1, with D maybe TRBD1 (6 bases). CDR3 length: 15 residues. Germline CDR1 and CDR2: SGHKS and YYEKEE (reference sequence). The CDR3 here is CAGSLDPTGQYEAFF. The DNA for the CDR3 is TGTGCCGGCAGCTTGGACCCAACAGGGCAGTATGAAGCTTTCTTT.

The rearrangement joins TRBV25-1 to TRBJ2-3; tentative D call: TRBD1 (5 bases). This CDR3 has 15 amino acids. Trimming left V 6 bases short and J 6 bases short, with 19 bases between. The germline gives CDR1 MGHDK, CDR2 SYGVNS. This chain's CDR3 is CASSNRKNIGDTQYF. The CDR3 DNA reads TGTGCCAGCAGCAACAGGAAGAATATCGGGGATACGCAGTATTTT.

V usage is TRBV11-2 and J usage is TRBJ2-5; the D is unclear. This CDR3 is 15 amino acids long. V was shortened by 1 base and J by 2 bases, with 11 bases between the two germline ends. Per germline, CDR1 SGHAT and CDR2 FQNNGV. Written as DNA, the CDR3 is TGTGCCAGCAGCTTAGGTATAGACTCACAAGAGACCCAGTACTTC. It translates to CASSLGIDSQETQYF.

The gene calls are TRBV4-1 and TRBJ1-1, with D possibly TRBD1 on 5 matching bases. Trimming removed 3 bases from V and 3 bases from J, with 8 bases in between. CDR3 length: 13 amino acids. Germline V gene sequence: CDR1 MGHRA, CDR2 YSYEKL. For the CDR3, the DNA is TGCGCCAGCAGCCAGGCAGGGTACACTGAAGCTTTCTTT. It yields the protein CASSQAGYTEAFF.

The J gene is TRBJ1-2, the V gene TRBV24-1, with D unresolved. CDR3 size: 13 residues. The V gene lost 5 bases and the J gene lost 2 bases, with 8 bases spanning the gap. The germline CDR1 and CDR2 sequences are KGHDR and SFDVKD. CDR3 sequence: CATSGYMNYGYTF. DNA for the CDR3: TGTGCCACCAGTGGTTACATGAACTATGGCTACACCTTC.

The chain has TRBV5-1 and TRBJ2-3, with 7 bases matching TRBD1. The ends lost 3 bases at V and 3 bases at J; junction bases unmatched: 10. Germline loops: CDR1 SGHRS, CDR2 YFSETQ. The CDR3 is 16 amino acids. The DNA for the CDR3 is TGCGCCAGCAGCTCACCAGGGGGAATTCAAACAGATACGCAGTATTTT. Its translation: CASSSPGGIQTDTQYF.

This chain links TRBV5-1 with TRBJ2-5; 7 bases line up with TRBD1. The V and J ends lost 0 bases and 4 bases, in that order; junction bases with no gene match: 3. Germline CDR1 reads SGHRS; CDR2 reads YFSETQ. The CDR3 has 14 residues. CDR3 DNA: TGCGCCAGCAGCTTGGCAGGGGGACGAGAGACCCAGTACTTC. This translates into CASSLAGGRETQYF.

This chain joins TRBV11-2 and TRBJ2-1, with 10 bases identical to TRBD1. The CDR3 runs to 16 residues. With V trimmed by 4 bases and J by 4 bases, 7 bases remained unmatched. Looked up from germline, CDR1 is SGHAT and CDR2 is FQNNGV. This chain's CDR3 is CASSSPGQGFYNEQFF. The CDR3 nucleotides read TGTGCCAGCAGCTCGCCGGGACAGGGGTTTTACAATGAGCAGTTCTTC.

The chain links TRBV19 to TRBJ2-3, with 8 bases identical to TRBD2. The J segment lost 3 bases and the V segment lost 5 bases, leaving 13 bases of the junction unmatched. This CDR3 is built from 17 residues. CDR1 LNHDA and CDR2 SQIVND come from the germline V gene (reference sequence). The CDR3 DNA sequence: TGTGCCAGTAGTCCCCGGGGGCGGGGGGACGGGACAGATACGCAGTATTTT. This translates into CASSPRGRGDGTDTQYF.

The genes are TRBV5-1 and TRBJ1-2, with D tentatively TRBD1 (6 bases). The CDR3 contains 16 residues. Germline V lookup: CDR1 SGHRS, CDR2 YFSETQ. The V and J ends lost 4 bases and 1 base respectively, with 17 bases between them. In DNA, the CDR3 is TGCGCCAGCAGCACGGGACACCCCCCTGATAACTATGGCTACACCTTC. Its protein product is CASSTGHPPDNYGYTF.

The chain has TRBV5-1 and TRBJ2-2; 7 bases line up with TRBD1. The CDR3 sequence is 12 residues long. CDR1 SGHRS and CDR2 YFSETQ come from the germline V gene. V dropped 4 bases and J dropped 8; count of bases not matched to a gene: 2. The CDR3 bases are TGCGCCAGCAGCGTGGACAGGGGGGAGCTGTTTTTT. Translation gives CASSVDRGELFF. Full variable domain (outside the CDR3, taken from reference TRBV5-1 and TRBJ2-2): KAGVTQTPRYLIKTRGQQVTLSCSPISGHRSVSWYQQTPGQGLQFLFEYFSETQRNKGNFPGRFSGRQFSNSRSEMNVSTLELGDSALYLCASSVDRGELFFGEGSRLTVL.

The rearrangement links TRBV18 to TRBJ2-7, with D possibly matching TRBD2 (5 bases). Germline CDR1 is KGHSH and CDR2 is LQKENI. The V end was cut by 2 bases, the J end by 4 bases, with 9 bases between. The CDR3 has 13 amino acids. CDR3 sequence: CASSPEGRYEQYF. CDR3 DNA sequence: TGTGCCAGCTCACCAGAGGGCAGGTACGAGCAGTACTTC.

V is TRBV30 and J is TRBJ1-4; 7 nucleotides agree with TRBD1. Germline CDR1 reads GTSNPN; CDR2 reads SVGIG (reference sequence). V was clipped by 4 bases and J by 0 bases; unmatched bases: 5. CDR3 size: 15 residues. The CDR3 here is CAWNRGQTTNEKLFF. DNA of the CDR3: TGTGCCTGGAACAGGGGCCAGACAACTAATGAAAAACTGTTTTTT.